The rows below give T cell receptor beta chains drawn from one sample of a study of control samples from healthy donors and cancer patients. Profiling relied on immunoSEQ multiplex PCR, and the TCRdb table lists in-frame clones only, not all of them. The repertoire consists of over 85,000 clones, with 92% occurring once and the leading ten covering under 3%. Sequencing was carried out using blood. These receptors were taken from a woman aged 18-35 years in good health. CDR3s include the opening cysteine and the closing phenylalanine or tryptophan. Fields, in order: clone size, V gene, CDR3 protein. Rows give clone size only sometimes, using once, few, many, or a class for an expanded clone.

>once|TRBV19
CASSGAYSNQPQHF
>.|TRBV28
CASTDPQETQYF
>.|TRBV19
CASIDRTLGGGYTF
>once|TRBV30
CAWSVQGGGYEQYF
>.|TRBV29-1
CSVEVAAETQYF
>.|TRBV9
CASSVEDRTGNTGELFF
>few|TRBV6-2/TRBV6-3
CASGPNTQYF
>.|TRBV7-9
CASSEGRYEQYF
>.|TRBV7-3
CASSLAGGGQQYF
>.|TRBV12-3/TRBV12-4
CASSYAPNTEAFF
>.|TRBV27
CASSLWEGTGHQPQHF
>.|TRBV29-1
CSVTGTLNTEAFF
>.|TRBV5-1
CASSSSATSGTFPYEQYF
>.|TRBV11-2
CASSLEGTGGTEAFF
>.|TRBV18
CASSPRGSGANVLTF